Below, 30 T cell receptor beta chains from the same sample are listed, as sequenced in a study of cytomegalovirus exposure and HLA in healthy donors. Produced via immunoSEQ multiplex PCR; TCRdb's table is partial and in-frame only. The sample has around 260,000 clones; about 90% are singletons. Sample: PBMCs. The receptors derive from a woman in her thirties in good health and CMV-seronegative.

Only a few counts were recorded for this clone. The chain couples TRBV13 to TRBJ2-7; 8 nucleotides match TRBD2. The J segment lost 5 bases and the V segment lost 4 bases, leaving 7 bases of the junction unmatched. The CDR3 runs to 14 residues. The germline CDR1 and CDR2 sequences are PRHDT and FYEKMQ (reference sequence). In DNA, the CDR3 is TGTGCCAGCAGCTCCGGACTAGCTGGGCACGAGCAGTACTTC. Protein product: CASSSGLAGHEQYF.

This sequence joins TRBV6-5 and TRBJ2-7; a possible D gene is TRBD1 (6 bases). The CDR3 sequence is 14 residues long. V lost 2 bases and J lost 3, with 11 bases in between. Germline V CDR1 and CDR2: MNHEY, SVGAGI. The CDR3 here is CASSYGGGHYEQYF. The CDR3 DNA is TGTGCCAGCAGTTACGGGGGCGGACACTACGAGCAGTACTTC.

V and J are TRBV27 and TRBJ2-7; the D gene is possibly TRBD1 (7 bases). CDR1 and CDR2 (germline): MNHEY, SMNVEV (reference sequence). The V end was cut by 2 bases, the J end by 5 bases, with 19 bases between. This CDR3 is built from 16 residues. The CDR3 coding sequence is TGTGCCAGCAGTTTAACGGCGGGACAGCCTCCCCACGAGCAGTACTTC. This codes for CASSLTAGQPPHEQYF.

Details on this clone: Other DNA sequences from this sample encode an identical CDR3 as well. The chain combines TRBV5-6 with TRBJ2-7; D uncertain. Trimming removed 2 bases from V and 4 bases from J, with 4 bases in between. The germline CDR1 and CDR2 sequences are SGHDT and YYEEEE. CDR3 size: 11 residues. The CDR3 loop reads CASSLGYEQYF. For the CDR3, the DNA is TGTGCCAGCAGCTTAGGTTACGAGCAGTACTTC.

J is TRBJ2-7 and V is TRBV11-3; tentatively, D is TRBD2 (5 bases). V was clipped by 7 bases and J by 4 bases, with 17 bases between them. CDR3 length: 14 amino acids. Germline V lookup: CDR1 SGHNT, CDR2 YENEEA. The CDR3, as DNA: TGTGCCAGCACCGGAGCTAGCTTATCGTACGAGCAGTACTTC. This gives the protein CASTGASLSYEQYF.

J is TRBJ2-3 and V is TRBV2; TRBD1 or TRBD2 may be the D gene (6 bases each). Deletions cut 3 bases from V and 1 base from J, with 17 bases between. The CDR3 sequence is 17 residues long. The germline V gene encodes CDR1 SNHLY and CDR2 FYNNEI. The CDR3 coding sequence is TGTGCCAGCAGTGAGATAAACGGGGGCTTCGGCACAGATACGCAGTATTTT. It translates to CASSEINGGFGTDTQYF.

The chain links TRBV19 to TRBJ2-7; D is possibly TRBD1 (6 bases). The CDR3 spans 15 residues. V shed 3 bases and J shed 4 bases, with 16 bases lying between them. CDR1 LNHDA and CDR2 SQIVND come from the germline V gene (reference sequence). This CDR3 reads CASSIQLRTVYEQYF. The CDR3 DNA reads TGTGCCAGTAGTATCCAACTGCGGACAGTGTACGAGCAGTACTTC.

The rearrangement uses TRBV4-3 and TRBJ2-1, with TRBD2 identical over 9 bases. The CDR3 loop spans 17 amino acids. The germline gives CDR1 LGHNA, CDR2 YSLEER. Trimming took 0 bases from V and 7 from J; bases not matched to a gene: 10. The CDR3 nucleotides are TGCGCCAGCAGCCAAGAAGTTAGCGGGAGATTGGGGAATGAGCAGTTCTTC. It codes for CASSQEVSGRLGNEQFF.

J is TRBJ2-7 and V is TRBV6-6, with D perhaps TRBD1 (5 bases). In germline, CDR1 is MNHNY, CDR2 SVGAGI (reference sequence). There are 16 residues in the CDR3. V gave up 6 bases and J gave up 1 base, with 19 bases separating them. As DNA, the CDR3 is TGTGCCAGCAGCAACGTACGGCAGGGCAGGTCCTACGAGCAGTACTTC. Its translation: CASSNVRQGRSYEQYF.

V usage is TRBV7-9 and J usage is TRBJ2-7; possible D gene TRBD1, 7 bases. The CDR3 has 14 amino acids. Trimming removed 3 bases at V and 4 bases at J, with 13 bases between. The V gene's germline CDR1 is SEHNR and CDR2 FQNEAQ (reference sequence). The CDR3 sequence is CASSFTGDSYEQYF. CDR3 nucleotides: TGTGCCAGCAGCTTTACAGGGGACTCTTACGAGCAGTACTTC.

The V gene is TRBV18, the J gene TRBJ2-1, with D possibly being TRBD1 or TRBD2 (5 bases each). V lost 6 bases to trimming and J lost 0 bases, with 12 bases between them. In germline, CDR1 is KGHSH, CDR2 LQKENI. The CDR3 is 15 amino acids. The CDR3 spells CASSGTRSSYNEQFF. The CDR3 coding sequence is TGTGCCAGCTCTGGGACGAGGAGCTCCTACAATGAGCAGTTCTTC.

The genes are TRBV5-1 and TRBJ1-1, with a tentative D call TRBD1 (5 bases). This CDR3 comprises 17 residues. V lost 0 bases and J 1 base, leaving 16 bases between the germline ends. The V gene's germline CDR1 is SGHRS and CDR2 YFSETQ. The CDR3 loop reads CASSLGGARGWNTEAFF. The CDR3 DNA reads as TGCGCCAGCAGCTTGGGAGGTGCCCGGGGGTGGAACACTGAAGCTTTCTTT.

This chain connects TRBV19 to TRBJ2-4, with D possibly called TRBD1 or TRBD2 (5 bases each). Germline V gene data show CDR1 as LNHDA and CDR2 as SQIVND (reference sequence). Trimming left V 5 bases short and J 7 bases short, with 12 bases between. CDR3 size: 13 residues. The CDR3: CASSSGGPNIQYF. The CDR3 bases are TGTGCCAGTAGTTCTGGGGGACCCAACATTCAGTACTTC.

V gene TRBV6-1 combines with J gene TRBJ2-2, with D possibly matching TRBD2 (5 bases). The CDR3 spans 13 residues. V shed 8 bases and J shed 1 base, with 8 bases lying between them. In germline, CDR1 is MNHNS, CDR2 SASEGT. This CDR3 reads CASREENTGELFF. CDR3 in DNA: TGTGCCAGCCGGGAAGAGAACACCGGGGAGCTGTTTTTT.

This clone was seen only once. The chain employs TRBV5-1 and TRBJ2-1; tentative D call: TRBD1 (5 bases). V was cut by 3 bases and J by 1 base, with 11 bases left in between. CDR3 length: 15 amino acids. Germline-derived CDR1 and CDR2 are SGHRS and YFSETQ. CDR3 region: CASSSYRFSYNEQFF. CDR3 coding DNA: TGCGCCAGCAGCTCATACAGGTTTTCCTACAATGAGCAGTTCTTC.

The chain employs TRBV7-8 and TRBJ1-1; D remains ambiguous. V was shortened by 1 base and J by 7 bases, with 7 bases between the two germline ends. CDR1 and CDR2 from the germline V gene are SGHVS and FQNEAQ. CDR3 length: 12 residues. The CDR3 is CASSLGEGEAFF. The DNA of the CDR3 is TGTGCCAGCAGCTTAGGGGAGGGTGAAGCTTTCTTT.

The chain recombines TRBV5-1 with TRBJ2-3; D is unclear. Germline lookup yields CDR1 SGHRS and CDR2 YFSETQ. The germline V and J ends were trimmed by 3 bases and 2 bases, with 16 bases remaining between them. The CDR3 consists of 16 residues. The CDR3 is CASSSRTLEPTDTQYF. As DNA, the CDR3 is TGCGCCAGCAGCTCCCGTACCCTAGAACCCACAGATACGCAGTATTTT.

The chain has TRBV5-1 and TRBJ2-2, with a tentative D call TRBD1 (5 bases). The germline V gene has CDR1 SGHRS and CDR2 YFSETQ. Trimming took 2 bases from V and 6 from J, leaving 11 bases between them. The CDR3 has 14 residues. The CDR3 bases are TGCGCCAGCAGCTTTTGGGGCAGTTCCGGGGAGCTGTTTTTT. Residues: CASSFWGSSGELFF.

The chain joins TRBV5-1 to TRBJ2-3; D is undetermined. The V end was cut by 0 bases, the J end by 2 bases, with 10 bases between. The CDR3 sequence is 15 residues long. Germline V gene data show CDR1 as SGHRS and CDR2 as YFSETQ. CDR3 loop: CASSLVGQITDTQYF. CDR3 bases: TGCGCCAGCAGCTTGGTGGGTCAAATCACAGATACGCAGTATTTT. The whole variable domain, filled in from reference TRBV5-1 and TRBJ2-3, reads KAGVTQTPRYLIKTRGQQVTLSCSPISGHRSVSWYQQTPGQGLQFLFEYFSETQRNKGNFPGRFSGRQFSNSRSEMNVSTLELGDSALYLCASSLVGQITDTQYFGPGTRLTVL.

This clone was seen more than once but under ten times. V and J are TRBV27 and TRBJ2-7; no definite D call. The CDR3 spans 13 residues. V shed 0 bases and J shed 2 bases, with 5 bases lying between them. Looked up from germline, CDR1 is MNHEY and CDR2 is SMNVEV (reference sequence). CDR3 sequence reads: CASSLSPTYEQYF. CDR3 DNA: TGTGCCAGCAGTTTATCTCCGACCTACGAGCAGTACTTC.

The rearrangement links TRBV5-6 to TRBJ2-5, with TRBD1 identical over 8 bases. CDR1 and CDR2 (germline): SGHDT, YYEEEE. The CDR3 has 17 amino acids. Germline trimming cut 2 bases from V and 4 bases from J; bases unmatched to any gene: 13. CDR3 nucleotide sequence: TGTGCCAGCAGCTTCCGCTCCGACAGGGGAGATCGAGAGACCCAGTACTTC. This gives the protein CASSFRSDRGDRETQYF.

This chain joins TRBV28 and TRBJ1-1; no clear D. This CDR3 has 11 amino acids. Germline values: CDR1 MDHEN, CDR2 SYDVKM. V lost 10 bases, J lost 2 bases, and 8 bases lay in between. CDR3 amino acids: CATLGNTEAFF. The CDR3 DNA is TGTGCCACCCTAGGAAACACTGAAGCTTTCTTT. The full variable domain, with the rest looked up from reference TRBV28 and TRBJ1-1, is DVKVTQSSRYLVKRTGEKVFLECVQDMDHENMFWYRQDPGLGLRLIYFSYDVKMKEKGDIPEGYSVSREKKERFSLILESASTNQTSMYLCATLGNTEAFFGQGTRLTVV.

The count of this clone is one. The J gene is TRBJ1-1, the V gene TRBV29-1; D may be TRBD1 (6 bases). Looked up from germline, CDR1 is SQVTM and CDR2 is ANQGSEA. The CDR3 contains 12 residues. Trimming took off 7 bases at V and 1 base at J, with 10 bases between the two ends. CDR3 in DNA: TGCAGCGCTGGACAGAGGAACACTGAAGCTTTCTTT. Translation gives CSAGQRNTEAFF.

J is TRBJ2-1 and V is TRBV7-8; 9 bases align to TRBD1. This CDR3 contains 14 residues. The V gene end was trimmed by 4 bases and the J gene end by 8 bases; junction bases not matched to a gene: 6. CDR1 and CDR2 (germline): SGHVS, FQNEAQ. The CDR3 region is CASSSAGTGYEQFF. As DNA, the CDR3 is TGTGCCAGCAGCTCGGCCGGGACAGGGTATGAGCAGTTCTTC.

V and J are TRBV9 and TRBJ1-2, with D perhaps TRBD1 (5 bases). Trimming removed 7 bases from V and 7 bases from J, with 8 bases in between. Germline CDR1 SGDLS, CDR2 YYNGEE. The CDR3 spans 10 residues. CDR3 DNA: TGTGCCAGCGGAGGGGTTGGCTACACCTTC. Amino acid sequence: CASGGVGYTF.

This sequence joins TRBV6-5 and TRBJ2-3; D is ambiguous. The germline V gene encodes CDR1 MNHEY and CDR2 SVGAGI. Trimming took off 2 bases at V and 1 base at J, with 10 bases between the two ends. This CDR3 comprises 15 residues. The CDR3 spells CASSYIQGRTDTQYF. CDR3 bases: TGTGCCAGCAGTTACATACAAGGCCGCACAGATACGCAGTATTTT.

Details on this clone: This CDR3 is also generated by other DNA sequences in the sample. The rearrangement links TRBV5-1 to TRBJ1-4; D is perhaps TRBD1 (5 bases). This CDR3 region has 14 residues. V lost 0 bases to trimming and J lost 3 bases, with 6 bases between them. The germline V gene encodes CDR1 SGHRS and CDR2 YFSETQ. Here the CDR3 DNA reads TGCGCCAGCAGCTTGGGACAGCCTAATGAAAAACTGTTTTTT. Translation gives CASSLGQPNEKLFF.

The CDR3 is CASSHSVGREETQYF. The DNA for the CDR3 is TGCGCCAGCAGCCACTCAGTGGGGCGAGAAGAGACCCAGTACTTC. The J gene is TRBJ2-5, the V gene TRBV4-3; D is possibly TRBD1 (5 bases). The CDR3 spans 15 residues. Germline loops: CDR1 LGHNA, CDR2 YSLEER. The V gene lost 3 bases and the J gene lost 3 bases, with 14 bases spanning the gap.

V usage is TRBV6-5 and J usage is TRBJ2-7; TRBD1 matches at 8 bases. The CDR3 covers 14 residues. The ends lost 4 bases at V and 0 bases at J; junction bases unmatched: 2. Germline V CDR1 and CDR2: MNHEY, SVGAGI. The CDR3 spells CASSSTGGSYEQYF. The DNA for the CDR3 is TGTGCCAGCAGTTCCACAGGGGGCTCCTACGAGCAGTACTTC.

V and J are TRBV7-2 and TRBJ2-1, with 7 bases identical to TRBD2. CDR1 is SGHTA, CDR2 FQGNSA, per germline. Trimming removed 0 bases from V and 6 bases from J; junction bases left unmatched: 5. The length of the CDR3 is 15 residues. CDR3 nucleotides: TGTGCCAGCAGCTTAGCGGGAGGGGTCGGCAATGAGCAGTTCTTC. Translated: CASSLAGGVGNEQFF.